This T cell receptor (beta chain) is from a study of post-analysis software for immune sequencing data (dated by TCRdb to the mid-2010s). Concerning the study at large: Relapsing-remitting, secondary progressive and progressive-relapsing multiple sclerosis were recorded as disease courses, and subtype annotation was lacking for some patients. A subset of samples was prepared in parallel using single-end sample barcoding, then pooled and co-amplified after Illumina adapter ligation. The patient repertoires were set against under 13 previously published healthy control repertoires from donors whose ages ranged from roughly 6 to 26 years. General findings and caveats noted by the study authors: Patients showed significantly higher frequencies than controls for a handful of TRBV segments, among them TRBV5-6, TRBV5-1 and TRBV20-1. Direct clustering with F measure showed strong co-clustering of samples prepared in the same batch, prompting a batch-effect correction. The control group was slightly older than the multiple sclerosis patient group. Significantly lower normalized Chao1 diversity was found in multiple sclerosis patients than in controls, suggesting substantial peripheral T-cell clonal expansion.

To demonstrate the VDJtools post-analysis software, TCR beta repertoires were profiled from the peripheral blood of some 12 young patients with multiple sclerosis. The multiple sclerosis patients were children and adolescents between 6 and 15 years of age. The library came from PCR. TCRdb records Illumina HiSeq 2500 as the sequencer. To reduce PCR and sequencing biases, unique molecular identifiers were built into the TCR beta cDNA libraries. Every 1 to 10 million input T cells yielded approximately 500,000 cDNA molecules, meaning each molecule approximated one T cell. The patient libraries were prepared and sequenced using the same protocol as the earlier healthy control dataset. Samples belonging to the same batch were prepared together, multiplexed and sequenced on a shared HiSeq lane. Per the original workflow: Raw barcoded reads were processed with MIGEC, and single-read molecular identifier groups were discarded before consensus assembly and CDR3 extraction. VDJtools was used for post-analysis of the clonotype tables, and diversity was normalized by down-sampling every dataset to the size of the smallest sample. In repertoire overlap clustering, CDR3 amino acid sequences, but not nucleotide sequences, were matched to correct batch-related cross-sample contamination. Clones were called with MiXCR by TCRdb after fastp trimmed the public reads at Q25, and only in-frame beta chains were retained. When rows share a CDR3 protein, they turn into one entry using the most common DNA and genes. The V and J calls were determined by TCRdb, not by the authors. The sample table contains about 430,000 distinct CDR3 sequences; only one count was recorded for approximately 39% of them. 6% to 9% of the sample is in the top ten clones.

As regards this clonotype: Its antigen remains unidentified. No much larger clone exists at a distance of one base, and base qualities are not known.

Between the V and J ends, shortened by 4 bases and 6 bases respectively, the junction contains 16 bases. Inclusive of the bounding cysteine and phenylalanine, the CDR3 is 14 residues long. Only CDR3 DNA remains: 42 bases, in frame from the first base. CDR1 and CDR2 (SEHNR, FQNEAQ) derive from the germline V gene (reference sequence). The clonotype comes from a girl aged 2 to 9 with multiple sclerosis. In this chain, TRBV7-9 is recombined with TRBJ2-7, with TRBD1 tentatively as D gene (6 bases match). The sequencing sample was made of blood. The sequenced DNA is TGTGCCAGCAGCTCCACAGGGCCAGTACGCGAGCAGTACTTC. It specifies CASSSTGPVREQYF.